What follows are 14 T cell receptor beta chains derived from one specimen sequenced in a study of blood T cell repertoires in COVID-19. TCRdb's table, derived via immunoSEQ multiplex PCR, lists solely in-frame clones and lacks some. The profile shows roughly 100,000 clones, about 85% of them singletons. The sequenced sample was peripheral blood. These receptors were collected from a man over 45 in a cohort sampled during active COVID-19.

V is TRBV4-3 and J is TRBJ1-1; the match to TRBD1 covers 8 bases. The CDR3 extends over 18 amino acids. Germline values: CDR1 LGHNA, CDR2 YSLEER. V gave up 3 bases and J gave up 5 bases; unmatched junction bases: 17. The CDR3 DNA reads as TGCGCCAGCAGCCAGAGGCGGCAGGGGGCTCGAGGGGGGACTGAAGCTTTCTTT. Encoded protein: CASSQRRQGARGGTEAFF.

The J gene is TRBJ1-5, the V gene TRBV12-3 or TRBV12-4, with D hard to call. CDR3 length: 12 residues. The V end was cut by 3 bases, the J end by 3 bases, with 3 bases between. The CDR3 loop is CASSFSNQPQHF. The DNA of the CDR3 is TGTGCCAGCAGTTTCTCCAATCAGCCCCAGCATTTT.

The V and J genes are TRBV11-2 and TRBJ1-2; TRBD1 matches at 8 bases. The V gene's germline CDR1 is SGHAT and CDR2 FQNNGV. V was pared by 5 bases and J by 8 bases, with 13 bases of the junction left unmatched. This CDR3 comprises 15 residues. In DNA, the CDR3 is TGTGCCAGCAGCCCACACGGGCAGGGGGCGGAGGGCTACACCTTC. Translated, it gives CASSPHGQGAEGYTF. Based on the CDR3 plus reference TRBV11-2 and TRBJ1-2, the full variable domain is EAGVAQSPRYKIIEKRQSVAFWCNPISGHATLYWYQQILGQGPKLLIQFQNNGVVDDSQLPKDRFSAERLKGVDSTLKIQPAKLEDSAVYLCASSPHGQGAEGYTFGSGTRLTVV.

The J gene is TRBJ2-3, the V gene TRBV10-3; the D gene is possibly TRBD1 (6 bases). V was clipped by 3 bases and J by 5 bases, with 15 bases between them. Germline loops: CDR1 ENHRY, CDR2 SYGVKD. The CDR3 is 15 residues long. CDR3 protein: CAISDRGKSVDTQYF. The CDR3 coding sequence is TGTGCCATCAGTGACAGGGGAAAGTCAGTAGATACGCAGTATTTT.

The chain links TRBV15 to TRBJ1-1, with a tentative D call TRBD1 (6 bases). Germline CDR1 reads LNHNV; CDR2 reads YYDKDF (reference sequence). The V gene lost 3 bases and the J gene lost 8 bases, with 10 bases spanning the gap. This CDR3 region has 12 residues. The CDR3 here is CATSRDGQEAFF. The DNA for the CDR3 is TGTGCCACCAGCAGGGACGGACAGGAAGCTTTCTTT.

In this sample, this clone turned up a few times. The CDR3 nucleotides are TGTGCCATCAGTGAGTCGAAGGACAGAGTTCCTTCACCCCTCCACTTT. This encodes CAISESKDRVPSPLHF. This chain connects TRBV10-3 to TRBJ1-6; tentative D call: TRBD1 (6 bases). The CDR3 length is 16 residues. Germline CDR1 ENHRY, CDR2 SYGVKD. With 0 bases removed from V and 9 bases from J, the gap between germline ends came to 15 bases.

The genes are TRBV6-6 and TRBJ1-1; 8 nucleotides agree with TRBD1. The V gene end was trimmed by 2 bases and the J gene end by 1 base; junction bases not matched to a gene: 6. Germline V gene lookup returns CDR1 MNHNY and CDR2 SVGAGI (reference sequence). This CDR3 region has 16 residues. As DNA, the CDR3 is TGTGCCAGCAGTTACCTTGGAGGACAGGGGAACACTGAAGCTTTCTTT. It yields the protein CASSYLGGQGNTEAFF.

This chain uses TRBV5-1 with TRBJ2-5; 12 nucleotides align to TRBD1. J gave up 2 bases and V 3 bases, and 5 bases lay outside the gene matches. The CDR3 is made up of 16 amino acids. Germline V gene sequence: CDR1 SGHRS, CDR2 YFSETQ. CDR3 sequence reads: CASSSGDRGPQETQYF. The CDR3 region has the DNA TGCGCCAGCAGCTCGGGGGACAGGGGGCCACAAGAGACCCAGTACTTC.

This chain links TRBV29-1 with TRBJ1-2; D perhaps matches TRBD1 (5 bases). The V gene lost 4 bases and the J gene lost 7 bases, with 19 bases spanning the gap. The germline gives CDR1 SQVTM, CDR2 ANQGSEA. The CDR3 sequence is 14 residues long. CDR3 nucleotides: TGCAGCGTTGCTGTTCTCAGGGAGCGGGGTGGCTACACCTTC. This translates into CSVAVLRERGGYTF. Drawing the rest from reference TRBV29-1 and TRBJ1-2, the complete variable domain is SAVISQKPSRDICQRGTSLTIQCQVDSQVTMMFWYRQQPGQSLTLIATANQGSEATYESGFVIDKFPISRPNLTFSTLTVSNMSPEDSSIYLCSVAVLRERGGYTFGSGTRLTVV.

The J gene is TRBJ1-1, the V gene TRBV11-3, with D possibly matching TRBD1 (5 bases). The V gene lost 5 bases and the J gene lost 6 bases, with 16 bases spanning the gap. The V gene's germline CDR1 is SGHNT and CDR2 YENEEA. The CDR3 runs 14 residues. The CDR3 DNA reads as TGTGCCAGCAGCGGGCCCCGGACAACGTCTGAAGCTTTCTTT. It codes for CASSGPRTTSEAFF.

This chain's CDR3 is CASLNSITDTQYF. The CDR3 bases are TGTGCCAGCTTGAATAGTATTACCGATACGCAGTATTTT. The chain recombines TRBV18 with TRBJ2-3; no clear D. The V gene's germline CDR1 is KGHSH and CDR2 LQKENI. Trimming pared 7 bases from V and 6 bases from J, leaving 14 bases between. CDR3 length: 13 amino acids.

The chain combines TRBV6-5 with TRBJ2-3; 10 positions agree with TRBD1. Losses at the gene ends were 10 bases for V and 8 bases for J; bases not matched to a gene: 15. Germline V lookup: CDR1 MNHEY, CDR2 SVGAGI. The CDR3 runs 15 residues. The CDR3 bases are TGTGCCACCTCCTCTCGGGGACAGGGGACGGGTACGCAGTATTTT. This gives the protein CATSSRGQGTGTQYF.

The rearrangement joins TRBV6-1 to TRBJ2-1, with TRBD1 matching 9 bases. CDR3 size: 15 residues. Germline CDR1 MNHNS, CDR2 SASEGT. The junction had 5 bases not matched to a gene; V was cut back by 2 bases and J by 6 bases. The CDR3 here is CASSEPGQGSNEQFF. The CDR3, as DNA: TGTGCCAGCAGTGAACCGGGACAGGGTAGCAATGAGCAGTTCTTC.

This chain links TRBV12-3 or TRBV12-4 with TRBJ1-6, with D unclear. Trimming took 5 bases from V and 8 from J, leaving 10 bases between them. The CDR3 length is 13 residues. The CDR3 sequence: CASSPRSYSPLHF. The CDR3 DNA follows: TGTGCCAGCAGTCCCCGGTCCTATTCACCCCTCCACTTT.